The source of this T cell receptor beta chain is a study of blood T cell repertoires in COVID-19. Study overall: From the United States, Italy and Spain came samples of acute and convalescent COVID-19.

A few counts support this clone. In the original analysis: The assay estimated nucleated cells by amplifying reference gene primers. The method was immunoSEQ multiplex PCR; TCRdb's version includes in-frame clones alone and lacks a portion of them. V, J and clone size reflect that table, while D and trimming were determined from the DNA. The table includes some 200,000 clones, approximately 84% detected once. V was trimmed by 5 bases and J by 0 bases, leaving 17 bases between them. The CDR3 runs 16 residues. CDR1 and CDR2 from the germline V gene are MDHEN and SYDVKM. The sequence came from a human donor with acute or convalescent COVID-19. The donor label of this sample is uncertain. The chain employs TRBV28 and TRBJ2-7; D is possibly TRBD2 (7 bases). The sequenced sample was peripheral blood. DNA of the CDR3: TGTGCCAGCAGTCGAGGGGGGGCTACGAGCTCCTACGAGCAGTACTTC. It specifies CASSRGGATSSYEQYF. The full variable domain, completed using reference TRBV28 and TRBJ2-7, is DVKVTQSSRYLVKRTGEKVFLECVQDMDHENMFWYRQDPGLGLRLIYFSYDVKMKEKGDIPEGYSVSREKKERFSLILESASTNQTSMYLCASSRGGATSSYEQYFGPGTRLTVT.